A single sample is the source of the 30 T cell receptor beta chains below, sequenced in a study of cytomegalovirus exposure and HLA in healthy donors (TCRdb year 2017). The library was produced with the immunoSEQ multiplex PCR assay. For the multiplex PCR, a mixture combining 60 forward primers for TCR Vbeta segments and 13 reverse primers for TCR Jbeta segments was used. TCRdb holds this immuneACCESS table with in-frame rearrangements only. Some clones are missing; in checked studies, unresolved V genes explain under half, and the rest has no known cause. In all, the sample holds some 200,000 clones, and 70% to 80% of those were seen once. The top ten clonotypes cover around 2.9% of the sample. The source material was PBMCs. The receptors shown here come from a woman aged 60 to 75 in good health and CMV-seropositive.

This clone was seen a handful of times. The same CDR3 also results from other DNA sequences found in this sample. The chain carries TRBV27 and TRBJ2-3; 8 bases align to TRBD2. Germline V gene data show CDR1 as MNHEY and CDR2 as SMNVEV (reference sequence). The CDR3 has 16 residues. V dropped 2 bases and J dropped 2; count of bases not matched to a gene: 6. The CDR3 spells CASSLRAGGYTDTQYF. DNA for the CDR3: TGTGCCAGCAGTTTACGGGCGGGGGGATACACAGATACGCAGTATTTT.

The CDR3 coding sequence is TGTGCCAGCAGAGACAGGGGGATCTATGGCTACACCTTC. Its translation: CASRDRGIYGYTF. The chain uses TRBV28 and TRBJ1-2; 9 nucleotides agree with TRBD1. CDR3 length equals 13 residues. Germline lookup yields CDR1 MDHEN and CDR2 SYDVKM. The V gene end was trimmed by 6 bases and the J gene end by 4 bases; junction bases not matched to a gene: 3.

In this sample, this clone turned up a few times. The chain links TRBV30 to TRBJ2-4; D possibly corresponds to TRBD2 (5 bases). The germline gives CDR1 GTSNPN, CDR2 SVGIG (reference sequence). This CDR3 contains 17 residues. V lost 2 bases to trimming and J lost 3 bases, with 20 bases between them. The CDR3 sequence is CAWSIPGRRTLKNIQYF. CDR3 nucleotide sequence: TGTGCCTGGAGTATTCCCGGGCGGAGGACCCTCAAAAACATTCAGTACTTC.

This CDR3 reads CASSLGLIYNEQFF. The CDR3 coding sequence is TGCGCCAGCAGCTTGGGACTTATTTACAATGAGCAGTTCTTC. The V call is TRBV5-1, the J call TRBJ2-1; no clear D gene. Deletions cut 0 bases from V and 4 bases from J, with 8 bases between. The V gene's germline CDR1 is SGHRS and CDR2 YFSETQ. CDR3 size: 14 residues. Full variable domain (outside the CDR3, taken from reference TRBV5-1 and TRBJ2-1): KAGVTQTPRYLIKTRGQQVTLSCSPISGHRSVSWYQQTPGQGLQFLFEYFSETQRNKGNFPGRFSGRQFSNSRSEMNVSTLELGDSALYLCASSLGLIYNEQFFGPGTRLTVL.

This chain links TRBV19 with TRBJ1-5; D is ambiguous. The CDR3 extends over 17 amino acids. Germline-derived CDR1 and CDR2 are LNHDA and SQIVND (reference sequence). Trimming took off 4 bases at V and 3 bases at J, with 19 bases between the two ends. CDR3 in DNA: TGTGCCAGTAGTAACAAGACGGGATGGGGTTACAATCAGCCCCAGCATTTT. It translates to CASSNKTGWGYNQPQHF.

The chain is built from TRBV27 and TRBJ2-7; D remains ambiguous. The ends were cut back, 3 bases at V and 8 bases at J, with 17 bases in the middle. CDR3 length: 14 amino acids. Germline CDR1 MNHEY, CDR2 SMNVEV (reference sequence). The CDR3 region is CASSFPTFLPKQYF. For the CDR3, the DNA is TGTGCCAGCAGTTTCCCGACATTCCTCCCAAAGCAGTACTTC.

The rearrangement joins TRBV27 to TRBJ1-4; 9 bases match TRBD1. J was trimmed by 8 bases and V by 3 bases; bases with no gene match: 13. The germline V gene encodes CDR1 MNHEY and CDR2 SMNVEV (reference sequence). There are 17 residues in the CDR3. CDR3 nucleotides: TGTGCCAGCAGTTTTCGGACAGGGGCGTTCACAGGGGAAAAACTGTTTTTT. Encoded protein: CASSFRTGAFTGEKLFF.

The genes are TRBV5-4 and TRBJ2-5, with D maybe TRBD2 (5 bases). With the DNA end fitting TRBJ2-7 better, the J assignment may be wrong. The CDR3 loop spans 15 amino acids. The germline gives CDR1 SGHNT, CDR2 YYREEE (reference sequence). The CDR3 coding sequence is TGTGCCAGCAGCCCCCGGACGGGAAGCTCCTACGAGCAGTACTTC. Its protein product is CASSPRTGSSYEQYF.

This clone was observed a few times. The CDR3, as DNA: TGTGCCAGCAGTTCTCAGGGGATCGGAGATACGCAGTATTTT. The encoded protein is CASSSQGIGDTQYF. The J gene is TRBJ2-3, the V gene TRBV28, with D perhaps TRBD1 (6 bases). CDR3 size: 14 residues. CDR1 is MDHEN and CDR2 is SYDVKM in the germline V gene. Between the trimmed V and J ends, which lost 4 bases and 5 bases, there was a span of 13 bases.

As concerns this clone: One junction end does not reproduce the germline sequence, and a read error may be involved. This chain connects TRBV12-5 to TRBJ1-1; D gene ambiguous. CDR1 is LGHNT, CDR2 FRNRAP, per germline. The CDR3 is 13 amino acids. The DNA of the CDR3 is TGTGCTGGTGGTTTGGAAACCGGCACTGAAGCTTTCTTT. It codes for CAGGLETGTEAFF.

The rearrangement uses TRBV11-2 and TRBJ2-7; 7 bases match TRBD1. This CDR3 region has 15 residues. V lost 3 bases to trimming and J lost 3 bases; unmatched junction nucleotides: 8. Per the germline V gene, CDR1 is SGHAT and CDR2 is FQNNGV. Here the CDR3 DNA reads TGTGCCAGCAGCTTGCCGTACAGGGGTAACTACGAGCAGTACTTC. It translates to CASSLPYRGNYEQYF.

This chain links TRBV30 with TRBJ1-2, with D tentatively TRBD1 (6 bases). Germline values: CDR1 GTSNPN, CDR2 SVGIG (reference sequence). Deletions cut 0 bases from V and 2 bases from J, with 10 bases between. The CDR3 is made up of 14 amino acids. The CDR3 sequence: CAWSVSDRNYGYTF. The CDR3 bases are TGTGCCTGGAGTGTGTCAGACAGGAACTATGGCTACACCTTC.

The chain employs TRBV7-2 and TRBJ1-5, with 7 bases lining up with TRBD1. V shed 4 bases and J 8 bases; nucleotides not matched to a gene: 8. There are 14 residues in the CDR3. Germline V gene lookup returns CDR1 SGHTA and CDR2 FQGNSA. CDR3 residues: CASSSLGQREPQHF. CDR3 in DNA: TGTGCCAGCAGCTCCTTGGGACAGAGGGAGCCCCAGCATTTT.

The chain couples TRBV5-1 to TRBJ2-3; 10 bases are a match to TRBD2. Germline V gene data show CDR1 as SGHRS and CDR2 as YFSETQ. V lost 5 bases and J lost 2; bases outside the gene matches: 8. This CDR3 comprises 16 residues. CDR3 in amino acids: CASRLTSGLITDTQYF. CDR3 nucleotides: TGCGCCAGCAGATTGACTAGCGGGTTAATCACAGATACGCAGTATTTT.

V gene TRBV6-5 combines with J gene TRBJ1-2; D remains ambiguous. The germline V gene has CDR1 MNHEY and CDR2 SVGAGI. Trimming took 2 bases from V and 8 from J, leaving 15 bases between them. There are 14 residues in the CDR3. The CDR3 bases are TGTGCCAGCAGTTACGGGGAGGGAGTAGGGGGCTACACCTTC. Translation: CASSYGEGVGGYTF.

The rearrangement uses TRBV9 and TRBJ2-7; no reliable D call. The CDR3 runs 14 residues. The germline V gene has CDR1 SGDLS and CDR2 YYNGEE. V gave up 0 bases and J gave up 1 base, with 8 bases separating them. As DNA, the CDR3 is TGTGCCAGCAGCGTAGCTTCCCAGTCCTACGAGCAGTACTTC. Translating it yields CASSVASQSYEQYF.

The rearrangement joins TRBV5-1 to TRBJ2-1; D might be TRBD2 (5 bases). The V end was cut by 1 base, the J end by 4 bases, with 6 bases between. This CDR3 region has 13 residues. From germline, CDR1 is SGHRS and CDR2 YFSETQ. Here the CDR3 reads CASSLREYNEQFF. Written as DNA, the CDR3 is TGCGCCAGCAGCTTGCGGGAATACAATGAGCAGTTCTTC. Supplemented by reference TRBV5-1 and TRBJ2-1, the full variable domain reads KAGVTQTPRYLIKTRGQQVTLSCSPISGHRSVSWYQQTPGQGLQFLFEYFSETQRNKGNFPGRFSGRQFSNSRSEMNVSTLELGDSALYLCASSLREYNEQFFGPGTRLTVL.

The V call is TRBV13, the J call TRBJ1-2, with 7 bases that match TRBD1. V shed 7 bases, J shed 3 bases, and the junction held 8 bases outside the gene matches. The germline gives CDR1 PRHDT, CDR2 FYEKMQ (reference sequence). The CDR3 is 14 amino acids. CDR3: CASNLDRSDYGYTF. The CDR3 DNA sequence: TGTGCCAGCAACCTGGACAGGAGTGACTATGGCTACACCTTC.

The chain is built from TRBV4-2 and TRBJ2-3; 11 bases map to TRBD1. Germline assignment: CDR1 LGHNA and CDR2 YNFKEQ. With 4 bases clipped from V and 4 bases from J, the junction kept 4 bases outside the gene matches. The CDR3 has 15 residues. The CDR3 sequence: CASSPGTGGADTQYF. CDR3 bases: TGTGCCAGCAGCCCCGGGACAGGGGGAGCAGATACGCAGTATTTT.

This clone was picked up a small number of times. V usage is TRBV5-4 and J usage is TRBJ2-6; no clear D gene. The CDR3 spans 16 residues. Germline CDR1 reads SGHNT; CDR2 reads YYREEE (reference sequence). V lost 2 bases and J 2 bases, leaving 11 bases between the germline ends. The chain's CDR3 is CASSFPHEAGANVLTF. The CDR3 coding sequence is TGTGCCAGCAGCTTCCCACATGAGGCTGGGGCCAACGTCCTGACTTTC.

A few counts support this clone. V and J are TRBV29-1 and TRBJ1-1; no definite D call. Germline V CDR1 and CDR2: SQVTM, ANQGSEA. Trimming removed 7 bases at V and 1 base at J, with 7 bases between. The CDR3 runs 11 residues. CDR3: CSATANTEAFF. The CDR3 DNA is TGCAGCGCTACAGCGAACACTGAAGCTTTCTTT.

The chain links TRBV30 to TRBJ1-3; TRBD1 matches at 8 bases. The CDR3 is 13 residues long. Germline CDR1 is GTSNPN and CDR2 is SVGIG (reference sequence). V lost 1 base, J lost 4 bases, and 0 bases stayed unmatched. Here the CDR3 reads CAWSGTGGNTIYF. CDR3 coding DNA: TGTGCCTGGAGTGGGACAGGGGGAAACACCATATATTTT.

V and J are TRBV10-1 and TRBJ2-3; D is undetermined. This CDR3 is 15 amino acids long. V lost 2 bases and J 2 bases, leaving 11 bases between the germline ends. CDR1 is WNHNN, CDR2 SYGVQD, per germline (reference sequence). The CDR3 here is CASSEGLTFTDTQYF. The CDR3 DNA sequence: TGCGCCAGCAGTGAGGGGCTAACCTTCACAGATACGCAGTATTTT.

V gene TRBV18 combines with J gene TRBJ1-1; 9 bases are shared with TRBD1. The CDR3 covers 16 residues. Trimming cost V 4 bases and J 0 bases; bases outside gene matches: 6. Germline loops: CDR1 KGHSH, CDR2 LQKENI. DNA of the CDR3: TGTGCCAGCTCACAGACCGGACAGGGGATGAACACTGAAGCTTTCTTT. Translating gives CASSQTGQGMNTEAFF.

This sequence joins TRBV10-3 and TRBJ1-1, with a possible D match to TRBD1 (5 bases). There are 14 residues in the CDR3. V gave up 0 bases and J gave up 7 bases, with 12 bases separating them. CDR1 and CDR2 from the germline V gene are ENHRY and SYGVKD. The CDR3 nucleotides read TGTGCCATCAGTGAGTCGGCAGGGATCAGTGAAGCTTTCTTT. Protein sequence: CAISESAGISEAFF.

The chain uses TRBV30 and TRBJ2-5, with a possible D match to TRBD2 (5 bases). V lost 2 bases to trimming and J lost 2 bases, with 15 bases between them. Germline CDR1 is GTSNPN and CDR2 is SVGIG (reference sequence). The CDR3 is made up of 15 amino acids. In nucleotides, the CDR3 is TGTGCCTGGAGTCAACTAAGCGGCCTTCAAGAGACCCAGTACTTC. Its protein is CAWSQLSGLQETQYF.

The CDR3 loop reads CASTLDTDTQYF. The DNA for the CDR3 is TGTGCCAGCACCCTAGACACAGATACGCAGTATTTT. This chain connects TRBV7-9 to TRBJ2-3; no firm D call. Trimming pared 7 bases from V and 2 bases from J, leaving 7 bases between. This CDR3 has 12 amino acids. Germline CDR1 SEHNR, CDR2 FQNEAQ (reference sequence).

This clone was seen only once. V gene TRBV19 combines with J gene TRBJ1-2, with a possible D match to TRBD1 (6 bases). Germline values: CDR1 LNHDA, CDR2 SQIVND (reference sequence). V was clipped by 7 bases and J by 5 bases, with 17 bases between them. This CDR3 region has 14 residues. The CDR3 loop reads CASINLRTDYGYTF. The CDR3 DNA is TGTGCCAGTATCAACCTCAGGACAGATTATGGCTACACCTTC.

The chain recombines TRBV30 with TRBJ1-6; D ambiguous. Germline CDR1 is GTSNPN and CDR2 is SVGIG (reference sequence). Trimming removed 0 bases at V and 6 bases at J, with 18 bases between. The CDR3 has 17 residues. CDR3 amino acids: CAWSVLSSGRFNSPLHF. DNA for the CDR3: TGTGCCTGGAGTGTACTGTCGTCCGGGAGGTTTAATTCACCCCTCCACTTT.

V and J are TRBV9 and TRBJ2-5; TRBD2 agrees at 10 bases. V lost 1 base, J lost 2 bases, and 11 bases stayed unmatched. Germline V gene sequence: CDR1 SGDLS, CDR2 YYNGEE. CDR3 length equals 18 residues. The chain's CDR3 is CASSVISGGSPLQETQYF. The CDR3 DNA reads as TGTGCCAGCAGCGTAATTAGCGGGGGGTCACCCTTACAAGAGACCCAGTACTTC.